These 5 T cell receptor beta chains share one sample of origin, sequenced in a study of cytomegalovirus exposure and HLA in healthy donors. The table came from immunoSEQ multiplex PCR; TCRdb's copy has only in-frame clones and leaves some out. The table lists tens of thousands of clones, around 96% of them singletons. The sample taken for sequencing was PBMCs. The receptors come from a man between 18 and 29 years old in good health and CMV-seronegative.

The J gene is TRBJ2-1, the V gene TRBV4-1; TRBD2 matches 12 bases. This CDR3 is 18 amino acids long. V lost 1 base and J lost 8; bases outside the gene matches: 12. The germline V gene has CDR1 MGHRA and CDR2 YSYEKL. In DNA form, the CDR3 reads TGCGCCAGCAGCCAAGTTGATATGGGACTAGCGGGCAACTATGAGCAGTTCTTC. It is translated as CASSQVDMGLAGNYEQFF.

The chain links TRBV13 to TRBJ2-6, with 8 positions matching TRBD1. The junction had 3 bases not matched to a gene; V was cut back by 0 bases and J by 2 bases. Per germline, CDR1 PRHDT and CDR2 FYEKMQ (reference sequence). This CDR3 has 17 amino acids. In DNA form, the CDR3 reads TGTGCCAGCAGCTTAGGGGACAGGGTCGCTGGGGCCAACGTCCTGACTTTC. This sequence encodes CASSLGDRVAGANVLTF.

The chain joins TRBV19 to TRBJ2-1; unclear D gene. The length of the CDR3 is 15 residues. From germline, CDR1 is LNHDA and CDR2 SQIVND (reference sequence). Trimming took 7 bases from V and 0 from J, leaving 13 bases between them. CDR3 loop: CASKSSSVSYNEQFF. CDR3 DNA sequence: TGTGCCAGTAAGAGCTCCAGCGTCTCCTACAATGAGCAGTTCTTC.

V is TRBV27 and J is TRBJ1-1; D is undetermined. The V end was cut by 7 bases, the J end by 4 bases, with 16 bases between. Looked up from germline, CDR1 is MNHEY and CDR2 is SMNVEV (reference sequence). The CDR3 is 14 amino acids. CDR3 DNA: TGTGCCAGCAAACTAGGAGGGATTTTCACTGAAGCTTTCTTT. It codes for CASKLGGIFTEAFF.

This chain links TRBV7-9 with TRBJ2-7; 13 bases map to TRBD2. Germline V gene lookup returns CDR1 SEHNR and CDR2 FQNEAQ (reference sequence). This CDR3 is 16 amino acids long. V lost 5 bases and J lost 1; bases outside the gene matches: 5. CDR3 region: CASSRPGLAGSYEQYF. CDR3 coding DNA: TGTGCCAGCAGCCGACCGGGACTAGCGGGATCCTACGAGCAGTACTTC.